This note documents a single TCR beta chain sequence. Its antigen is unknown. This sample was taken from a study of response to subunit inactivated influenza vaccine. Study-level findings and limits: With each seasonal influenza vaccination, the authors suggested, few new T cells are recruited.

V lost 4 bases and J lost 0, with 12 bases in between. In germline, CDR1 is DFQATT, CDR2 SNEGSKA (reference sequence). The CDR3 extends over 14 amino acids. MiXCR was run by TCRdb on the RT-PCR reads, yielding one entry per CDR3 protein. Here the sample spans over 750,000 distinct CDR3 sequences, 21% being singletons. The source was PBMCs from blood, collected approximately 5 days after vaccination. This receptor was taken from a man between 45 and 60 years old who received an inactivated influenza vaccine. The gene calls are TRBV20-1 and TRBJ1-1; D is undetermined. The CDR3 sequence is CSATGPRVNTEAFF. The CDR3 DNA is TGCAGTGCTACGGGCCCTAGGGTGAACACTGAAGCTTTCTTT.